This TCR beta chain was recovered during a study of cytomegalovirus exposure and HLA in healthy donors. Trimming cost V 1 base and J 5 bases, with 11 bases left between them. The CDR3 is made up of 15 amino acids. The germline V gene has CDR1 SGHVS and CDR2 FQNEAQ. Only in-frame clones appear in the TCRdb table, and some are missing; sequencing was by immunoSEQ multiplex PCR. The table has around 300,000 clones, approximately 83% seen once. Sequencing was performed on PBMCs. The TCR comes from a woman in her late teens or twenties in good health and CMV-seronegative. The chain links TRBV7-8 to TRBJ1-4; D is perhaps TRBD1 (5 bases). The chain's CDR3 is CASSLVRSGNEKLFF. The CDR3 DNA follows: TGTGCCAGCAGCTTAGTACGGTCAGGGAATGAAAAACTGTTTTTT.